A selection of T cell receptor beta chains follows, all from one sample in a study of shared clonotypes between healthy human individuals. Produced via immunoSEQ multiplex PCR; TCRdb's table is partial and in-frame only. The sample contains 2 million to 2.5 million clones, about 95% of which appear only once. Material for sequencing was naive CD8+ T cells sorted from blood. These receptors were collected from a man between 18 and 29 years old in good health. Each CDR3 is given with its conserved first and last residue. A D gene is named only where the DNA matches it firmly. Size values are once, few and many counts, or a class for expanded clones, and some rows have none.

J gene,V gene,D gene,clone size,CDR3 DNA,CDR3 protein
TRBJ2-3,TRBV5-3,NA,NA,TGTGCCAAAAGCTTGAAACAGGGAGGGGGCACAGATACGCAGTATTTT,CAKSLKQGGGTDTQYF
TRBJ2-6,TRBV27,NA,NA,TGTGCCAGCCTGCCCGGACCCGGGTCTGGGGCCAACGTCCTGACTTTC,CASLPGPGSGANVLTF
TRBJ2-7,TRBV6-1,NA,NA,TGTGCCAGCAGTGAACGGGGACCGGGGCCCTACGAGCAGTACTTC,CASSERGPGPYEQYF
TRBJ2-1,TRBV29-1,NA,NA,TGCAGCGTTGAAGACAGTTACAATGAGCAGTTCTTC,CSVEDSYNEQFF
TRBJ1-1,TRBV9,NA,few,TGTGCCAGCAGCGCCCCGGACAGATCCACTGAAGCTTTCTTT,CASSAPDRSTEAFF
TRBJ2-7,TRBV4-1,TRBD1,NA,TGCGCCAGCAGCCGGACAGGGAGCTCCTACGAGCAGTACTTC,CASSRTGSSYEQYF
TRBJ1-1,TRBV7-6,NA,once,TGTGCCAGCAGCGGCGATAGGTCGGCCTTGAACACTGAAGCTTTCTTT,CASSGDRSALNTEAFF
TRBJ2-1,TRBV30,NA,NA,TGTGCCTGGAGTGTCCTAGCGTGGAATGAGCAGTTCTTC,CAWSVLAWNEQFF
TRBJ2-1,TRBV11-2,TRBD2,NA,TGTGCCAGCAGCTTAGCCGTAGCGGGATACGCCAACAATGAGCAGTTCTTC,CASSLAVAGYANNEQFF
TRBJ2-7,TRBV14,NA,NA,TGTGCCAGCAGCCCTATAGACACCTCCTACGAGCAGTACTTC,CASSPIDTSYEQYF
TRBJ2-3,TRBV7-9,TRBD1,NA,TGTGCCAGCAGCTTGGGGGCCGGGACAGGAGGAACAGATACGCAGTATTTT,CASSLGAGTGGTDTQYF
TRBJ2-2,TRBV7-9,TRBD2,NA,TGTGCCTCGGGACTAGCGGGCACCGGGGAGCTGTTTTTT,CASGLAGTGELFF
TRBJ1-2,TRBV10-3,NA,NA,TGTGCCATCAGTGAGTCGGCGAGGCGGGACTATGGCTACACCTTC,CAISESARRDYGYTF
TRBJ2-7,TRBV10-1,NA,once,TGCGCCAGCAGTGAGGAGGGGGTAGGCGCCGGGATTCTACACGAGCAGTACTTC,CASSEEGVGAGILHEQYF
TRBJ2-1,TRBV4-1,NA,NA,TGCGCCAGCAGCACGAGCTCCTACAATGAGCAGTTCTTC,CASSTSSYNEQFF
TRBJ2-7,TRBV11-2,NA,once,TGTGCCAGCAGCTTCCGACCGGTCTACGAGCAGTACTTC,CASSFRPVYEQYF
TRBJ1-5,TRBV5-1,NA,NA,TGCGCCAGCAGCTGGGGGACGGACGGGAATCAGCCCCAGCATTTT,CASSWGTDGNQPQHF
TRBJ2-5,TRBV15,NA,NA,TGTGCCACCAGCACTATGATGGGAAGAGACGACCAGTACTTC,CATSTMMGRDDQYF
TRBJ2-3,TRBV9,TRBD2,NA,TGTGCCAGCAGCGTAGGAGCGGGGGGGCAGCTCACAGATACGCAGTATTTT,CASSVGAGGQLTDTQYF
TRBJ1-1,TRBV4-1,NA,NA,TGCGCCAGCAGCCAAGTGGGACTCGGTGAAGCTTTCTTT,CASSQVGLGEAFF
TRBJ2-1,TRBV7-9,TRBD2,NA,TGTGCCAGCAGCCGACTAGCCCCGCTCGAGGAGCAGTTCTTC,CASSRLAPLEEQFF
TRBJ2-3,TRBV6-1,TRBD2,NA,TGTGCCAGCAGCGAACTAGCGGGGGGGCCCACAGATACGCAGTATTTT,CASSELAGGPTDTQYF
TRBJ2-1,TRBV4-1,TRBD2,once,TGCGCCAGCACCCTTGGACTAGCGACCCAAAATGAGCAGTTCTTC,CASTLGLATQNEQFF
TRBJ2-7,TRBV7-9,TRBD1,NA,TGTGCCAGCAGCTTAGTCACAGGGGGAAGCTACGAGCAGTACTTC,CASSLVTGGSYEQYF
TRBJ2-7,TRBV4-1,NA,NA,TGCGCCAGCAGCCGGGACGGTGCCTACGAGCAGTACTTC,CASSRDGAYEQYF
TRBJ2-5,TRBV28,NA,NA,TGTGCCAGCACCCAGGGGGGGAGAGAGACCCAGTACTTC,CASTQGGRETQYF
TRBJ1-6,TRBV9,TRBD1,NA,TGTGCCAGCAGCCCGGGACAGGGTTCACCCCTCCACTTT,CASSPGQGSPLHF
TRBJ2-5,TRBV7-9,TRBD1,NA,TGTGCCAGCAGCCTTGACAGGGTAGTAGAGACCCAGTACTTC,CASSLDRVVETQYF
TRBJ2-1,TRBV6-5,NA,NA,TGTGCCAGCAACCCGGGACAAGCGGGGAATGAGCAGTTCTTC,CASNPGQAGNEQFF
TRBJ2-7,TRBV4-1,NA,NA,TGCGCCAGCAGCCAAGTTACAGGTTTGTCCTACGAGCAGTACTTC,CASSQVTGLSYEQYF
TRBJ2-1,TRBV25-1,NA,NA,TGTGCCAGCAGTGTCCATGGCCTGCAGTTCTTC,CASSVHGLQFF
TRBJ1-4,TRBV5-1,NA,NA,TGCGCCAGCAGCCTCGGACAGACTGGGAATGAAAAACTGTTTTTT,CASSLGQTGNEKLFF
TRBJ1-2,TRBV4-3,TRBD1,NA,TGCGCCAGCAGCCACGGACAGGGCGACTATGGCTACACCTTC,CASSHGQGDYGYTF
TRBJ1-1,TRBV7-9,NA,NA,TGTGCCAGCAGCACCACCCCCGGGGGGCGAACTGAAGCTTTCTTT,CASSTTPGGRTEAFF
TRBJ2-2,TRBV10-3,TRBD1,NA,TGTGCCATCAGCTCCGGGACAGGGGGTAGGGCCGGGGAGCTGTTTTTT,CAISSGTGGRAGELFF
TRBJ2-2,TRBV7-9,TRBD2,NA,TGTGCCAGCAGCTCACGGGGGGGCGATGGCACCGGGGAGCTGTTTTTT,CASSSRGGDGTGELFF
TRBJ2-7,TRBV6-6,NA,once,TGTGCCTCAGGGGCGGTACTCCAAATCTACGAGCAGTACTTC,CASGAVLQIYEQYF
TRBJ2-5,TRBV28,TRBD2,NA,TGTGCCAGCAGTTTAGGTCCTAGCGGGGGGGAGACCCAGTACTTC,CASSLGPSGGETQYF
TRBJ2-7,TRBV19,TRBD1,NA,TGTGCCAGTTCCACCGGGACAGGTACCTACGAGCAGTACTTC,CASSTGTGTYEQYF
TRBJ2-6,TRBV7-6,NA,NA,TGTGCCAGCAGCTCCGACCCACAGGGAGGGGCCAACGTCCTGACTTTC,CASSSDPQGGANVLTF
TRBJ2-7,TRBV5-4,TRBD1,NA,TGTGCCAGCAGCGGGGACAGTCATAGCGAGCAGTACTTC,CASSGDSHSEQYF
TRBJ2-7,TRBV7-7,TRBD2,NA,TGTGCTAGCAGCCCCACTAGCGGGGGGGCGGGGGAGCAGTACTTC,CASSPTSGGAGEQYF
TRBJ2-7,TRBV10-2,NA,NA,TGCGCCCGCCCTGAGAGCTTCTTTACGGACGAGCAGTACTTC,CARPESFFTDEQYF
TRBJ2-7,TRBV5-6,TRBD1,NA,TGTGCCAGCAGCCGCCCGGGACAGGGGACCTACGAGCAGTACTTC,CASSRPGQGTYEQYF
TRBJ1-1,TRBV4-2,NA,once,TGTGCCAGCAGCCCCCCCCCGGGGCAGGGAGGAACTGAAGCTTTCTTT,CASSPPPGQGGTEAFF
TRBJ2-7,TRBV6-5,NA,NA,TGTGCCAGCAGTGAGAGTTGGAACGAGCAGTACTTC,CASSESWNEQYF
TRBJ2-7,TRBV29-1,NA,NA,TGCAGCGTTGCCACCGGGCCCCTCGTGACCTACGAGCAGTACTTC,CSVATGPLVTYEQYF
TRBJ1-1,TRBV15,TRBD1,NA,TGTGCCACCAGCAGAGGACAGGGGGGCATGAACACTGAAGCTTTCTTT,CATSRGQGGMNTEAFF
TRBJ1-2,TRBV6-5,NA,NA,TGTGCCAGCAGTAACCTACAGCGCTGGGGCTATGGCTACACCTTC,CASSNLQRWGYGYTF
TRBJ1-1,TRBV5-1,NA,NA,TGCGCCAGCAGCTTCCAGGTCCAGCCGGAGAACACTGAAGCTTTCTTT,CASSFQVQPENTEAFF
TRBJ1-4,TRBV5-1,NA,NA,TGCGCCAGCAGCTTGGAGGGGGGAGTGGGTGAAAAACTGTTTTTT,CASSLEGGVGEKLFF